The next 3 T cell receptor beta chains were all read from a single sample in a study of a mutant IDH1 vaccine in newly diagnosed glioma. These receptors have no identified antigens. Clones were sequenced by immunoSEQ multiplex PCR, and TCRdb holds only the in-frame ones, with some missing. The data hold about 130,000 clones, with around three quarters observed a single time. Time point of the sample: week 11, during vaccination. Each dose delivered 300 ug of mutant IDH1 20-mer peptide subcutaneously with imiquimod. Source: PBMCs, taken from a glioma patient whose treatment included an IDH1 peptide vaccine. These receptors all come from a middle-aged man with glioma.

The chain joins TRBV18 to TRBJ2-5, with TRBD2 matching over 9 bases. The germline V gene encodes CDR1 KGHSH and CDR2 LQKENI. The CDR3 has 16 residues. With 1 base clipped from V and 5 bases from J, the junction kept 8 bases outside the gene matches. CDR3 residues: CASSPQPGLAWETQYF. Here the CDR3 DNA reads TGTGCCAGCTCACCACAGCCGGGACTAGCCTGGGAGACCCAGTACTTC.

The chain uses TRBV7-2 and TRBJ2-3; no reliable D call. Germline V gene sequence: CDR1 SGHTA, CDR2 FQGNSA. The CDR3 consists of 12 residues. Between the trimmed V and J ends, which lost 4 bases and 10 bases, there was a span of 12 bases. The CDR3 loop reads CASSSVSRAQYF. The CDR3 nucleotides are TGTGCCAGCAGCTCGGTTTCGCGAGCGCAGTATTTT.

The chain recombines TRBV4-1 with TRBJ1-4; D unclear. This CDR3 has 17 amino acids. The germline CDR1 and CDR2 sequences are MGHRA and YSYEKL. V lost 0 bases and J 0 bases, leaving 11 bases between the germline ends. CDR3 sequence reads: CASSQEGVSATNEKLFF. The DNA of the CDR3 is TGCGCCAGCAGCCAAGAGGGAGTCTCTGCAACTAATGAAAAACTGTTTTTT.